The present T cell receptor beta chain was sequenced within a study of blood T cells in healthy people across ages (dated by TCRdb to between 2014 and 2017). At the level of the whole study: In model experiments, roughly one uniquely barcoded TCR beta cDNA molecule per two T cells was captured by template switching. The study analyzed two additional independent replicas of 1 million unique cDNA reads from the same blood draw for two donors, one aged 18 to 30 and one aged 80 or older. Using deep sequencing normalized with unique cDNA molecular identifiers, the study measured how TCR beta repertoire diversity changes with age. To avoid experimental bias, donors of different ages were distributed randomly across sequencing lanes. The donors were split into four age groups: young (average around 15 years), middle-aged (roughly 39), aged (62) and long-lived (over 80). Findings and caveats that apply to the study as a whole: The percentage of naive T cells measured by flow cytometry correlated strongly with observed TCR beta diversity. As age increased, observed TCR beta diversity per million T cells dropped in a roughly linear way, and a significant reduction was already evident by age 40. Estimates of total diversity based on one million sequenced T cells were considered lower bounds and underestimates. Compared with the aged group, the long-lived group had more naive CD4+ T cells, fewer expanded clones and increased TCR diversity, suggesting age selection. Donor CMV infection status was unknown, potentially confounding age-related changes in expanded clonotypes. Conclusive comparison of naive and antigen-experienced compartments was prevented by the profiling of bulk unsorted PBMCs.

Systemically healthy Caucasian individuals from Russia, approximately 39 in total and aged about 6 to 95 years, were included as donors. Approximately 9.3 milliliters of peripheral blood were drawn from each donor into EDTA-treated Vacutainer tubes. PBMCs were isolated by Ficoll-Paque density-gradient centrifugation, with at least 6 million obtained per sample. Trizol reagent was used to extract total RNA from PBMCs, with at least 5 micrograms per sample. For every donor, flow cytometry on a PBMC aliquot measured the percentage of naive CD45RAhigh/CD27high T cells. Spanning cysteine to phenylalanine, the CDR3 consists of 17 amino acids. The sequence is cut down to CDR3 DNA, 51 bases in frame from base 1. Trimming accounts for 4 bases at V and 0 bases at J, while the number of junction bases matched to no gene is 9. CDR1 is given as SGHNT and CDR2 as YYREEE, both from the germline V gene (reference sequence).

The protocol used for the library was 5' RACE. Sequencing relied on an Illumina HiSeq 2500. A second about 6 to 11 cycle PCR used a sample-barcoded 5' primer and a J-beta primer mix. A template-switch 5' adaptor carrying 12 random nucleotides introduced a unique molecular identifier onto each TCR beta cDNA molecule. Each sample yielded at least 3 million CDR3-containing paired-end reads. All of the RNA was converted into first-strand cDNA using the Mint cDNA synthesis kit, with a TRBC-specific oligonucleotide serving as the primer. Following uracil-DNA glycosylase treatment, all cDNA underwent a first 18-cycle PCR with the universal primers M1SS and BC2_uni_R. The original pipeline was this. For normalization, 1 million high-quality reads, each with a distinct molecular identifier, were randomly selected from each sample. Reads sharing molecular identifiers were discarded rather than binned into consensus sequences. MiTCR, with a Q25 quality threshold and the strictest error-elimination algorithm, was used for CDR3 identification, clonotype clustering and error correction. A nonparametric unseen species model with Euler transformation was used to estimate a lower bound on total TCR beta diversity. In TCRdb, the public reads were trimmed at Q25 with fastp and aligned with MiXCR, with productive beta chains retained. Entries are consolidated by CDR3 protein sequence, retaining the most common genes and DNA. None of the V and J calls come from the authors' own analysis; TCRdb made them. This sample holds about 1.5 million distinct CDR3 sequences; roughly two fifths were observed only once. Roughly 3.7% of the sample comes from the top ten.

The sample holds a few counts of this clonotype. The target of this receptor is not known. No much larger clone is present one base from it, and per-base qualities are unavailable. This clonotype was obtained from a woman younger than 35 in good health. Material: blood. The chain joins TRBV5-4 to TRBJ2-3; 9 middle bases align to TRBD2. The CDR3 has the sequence CASSLRLAATSTDTQYF. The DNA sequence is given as TGTGCCAGCAGCCTAAGACTAGCGGCGACTAGCACAGATACGCAGTATTTT. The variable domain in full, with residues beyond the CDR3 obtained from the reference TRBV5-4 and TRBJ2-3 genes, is ETGVTQSPTHLIKTRGQQVTLRCSSQSGHNTVSWYQQALGQGPQFIFQYYREEENGRGNFPPRFSGLQFPNYSSELNVNALELDDSALYLCASSLRLAATSTDTQYFGPGTRLTVL.